This T cell receptor (beta chain) was observed in a study of blood T cell repertoires in COVID-19. On the study more broadly: Sites in the United States, Italy and Spain provided acute and convalescent COVID-19 samples. Sources were T cells, B-cell-depleted T cells, or PBMCs; the material itself was cDNA or gDNA.

Per the study methods: By means of reference gene primer amplification, nucleated cell counts were estimated. Using immunoSEQ multiplex PCR, the repertoire was profiled, and TCRdb retains in-frame clones only, with some absent. The D gene and trimming were derived from the DNA, and the V and J assignments and clone size from that table. The sample carries 200,000 to 300,000 clones, roughly 80% recorded once. Germline trimming cut 1 base from V and 7 bases from J; bases unmatched to any gene: 6. The length of the CDR3 is 16 residues. Germline-derived CDR1 and CDR2 are SGHTA and FQGNSA. Sequences were obtained from peripheral blood. The chain employs TRBV7-2 and TRBJ2-1, with 11 bases lining up with TRBD2. The sequence was obtained from a woman younger than 35 with acute or convalescent COVID-19. The CDR3 DNA follows: TGTGCCAGCAGCTTAGGAAGCGGACTAGCGGGTAATGAGCAGTTCTTC. Residues: CASSLGSGLAGNEQFF.